This entry is about one T cell receptor (beta chain). The CDR3 length is 14 residues. CDR1 WSHSY and CDR2 SAAADI come from the germline V gene. V was cut by 6 bases and J by 0 bases, with 11 bases left in between. The PCR ran on 60 Vbeta and 13 Jbeta primers. Profiling relied on immunoSEQ multiplex PCR, and the TCRdb table lists in-frame clones only, not all of them. The sample includes about 220,000 clones, 76% of them seen just once. This specimen comes from a study of cytomegalovirus exposure and HLA in healthy donors. The chain carries TRBV10-2 and TRBJ1-1; no clear D. Sequenced material: PBMCs. This sequence was found in a man aged 18 to 30 in good health and CMV-seronegative. In DNA form, the CDR3 reads TGCGCCAGCAGGGGGAGGTTCATGAACACTGAAGCTTTCTTT. The encoded protein is CASRGRFMNTEAFF.